These T cell receptor beta chains were read from a single sample in a study of tumor-infiltrating lymphocytes in primary liver carcinoma. Using its own MiXCR run on the multiplex PCR reads, TCRdb lists one record per CDR3 protein. Of tens of thousands of distinct CDR3 sequences detected, over 75% appear once; the ten largest clones hold 35%. Sequenced: liver tumor tissue from sampling region 2. The receptors derive from a woman in her twenties or thirties with primary liver carcinoma and hepatitis B virus infection. Each CDR3 is given with its conserved first and last residue. D genes are given only for firm matches. Rows give clone size only sometimes, using once, few, many, or a class for an expanded clone.

TRBJ2-2,.,.,TRBV5-6,15,CASSLAARLTGELLF,TGTGCCAGCAGTTTGGCAGCCAGACTCACCGGGGAGCTGCTTTTT
TRBJ2-5,.,TRBD1,TRBV7-8,17,CASNLFPLQGYQETQYF,TGTGCCAGCAACTTATTTCCATTACAGGGGTACCAAGAGACCCAGTATTTC
TRBJ2-1,.,.,TRBV4-3,14,CANNHTELVNEQFF,TGCGCCAACAACCATACAGAGTTGGTCAATGAGCAGTTCTTC
TRBJ2-7,.,TRBD2,TRBV28,18,CASRIWDRRLAGVREQYF,TGTGCCAGCAGAATATGGGACAGAAGACTAGCGGGAGTCCGAGAGCAGTACTTC
TRBJ2-7,.,TRBD2,TRBV6-5,15,CASSYLAGGSYEQYF,TGTGCCAGTAGTTACCTAGCGGGAGGGTCCTACGAGCAGTACTTC
TRBJ1-2,.,.,TRBV11-2,16,CESSPRCGDWSYGRTF,TGTGAAAGCAGCCCACGATGCGGGGATTGGAGCTATGGCCGCACCTTC
TRBJ1-2,.,.,TRBV7-9,16,CAGSLPTGTPNYGYTF,TGTGCCGGCAGCTTACCGACGGGGACACCCAACTATGGCTACACTTTC
TRBJ2-1,few,TRBD2,TRBV11-3,15,CACSRLAGGRYEQFF,TGTGCCTGCAGCCGACTGGCGGGGGGGCGGTATGAGCAGTTCTTC
TRBJ2-1,.,.,TRBV29-1,14,CSGTAGSVVDEQLF,TGCAGTGGCACTGCCGGGAGCGTAGTCGATGAGCAGCTCTTC
TRBJ2-3,.,.,TRBV11-2,15,CTSSLVARSTDTQYF,TGTACCAGTAGCTTGGTAGCGAGAAGCACAGATACGCAGTATTTT
TRBJ2-7,.,.,TRBV11-2,13,CTSGLGSNYEQYF,TGTACCAGCGGCTTAGGGAGTAACTACGAACAGTACTTC
TRBJ2-2,.,.,TRBV30,13,CTRSGGGSGELFF,TGTACCCGGAGTGGGGGGGGCAGCGGGGAGCTGTTTTTT
TRBJ2-3,.,.,TRBV6-2/TRBV6-3,14,CASTYSVARGSILF,.
TRBJ2-4,.,.,TRBV6-1,17,CAICGRRVLVAKNIKYF,TGTGCCATTTGTGGGCGGAGGGTCCTAGTAGCCAAAAACATTAAGTACTTC
TRBJ1-6,.,.,TRBV5-6,14,CASSLLAPGLPLHF,TGTGCCAGCAGCTTGTTAGCACCGGGATTACCCCTCCACTTT
TRBJ2-1,.,.,TRBV11-2,16,CASGTSLVGGYNEQFF,TGTGCCAGCGGCACCTCTCTGGTGGGAGGATACAATGAGCAGTTCTTC
TRBJ1-2,.,.,TRBV6-1,18,CASSERFLVLRSNYGYIF,TGCGCTAGCAGTGAACGGTTCCTGGTCCTTAGATCTAACTATGGCTACATTTTC
TRBJ2-2,.,TRBD1,TRBV6-5,15,CASSPRTGFTAELLF,TGTGCCAGCAGTCCGCGGACAGGGTTCACTGCGGAGCTGTTATTT